This T cell receptor (beta chain) was captured in a study of blood T cell repertoires in COVID-19. In the study overall: Italy, Spain and the United States were the sources of the convalescent and acute COVID-19 samples. Sample material is recorded as cDNA or gDNA derived from T cells, B-cell-depleted T cells, or PBMCs.

Per the germline V gene, CDR1 is SEHNR and CDR2 is FQNEAQ (reference sequence). Trimming shortened V by 2 bases and J by 2 bases, and 18 bases separated the two germline ends. The CDR3 length is 17 residues. Participants had their cohort set by participant-reported clinical history. How the authors handled the data: It was from reference gene primer amplification that nucleated cell counts were estimated. Assay used: immunoSEQ multiplex PCR; TCRdb lists only in-frame clones, some missing. The V and J calls and clone size were taken over from that table, and D and trimming were inferred from the DNA. The sample includes hundreds of thousands of clones, approximately 90% seen only once; the top ten take approximately 2.4%. The sample holds one count of this clone.

The rearrangement uses TRBV7-9 and TRBJ2-5; the D is unclear. The sample taken for sequencing was PBMCs or T cells enriched from blood (not recorded which). This clonotype originated in a woman aged 25 to 39 with acute COVID-19. In nucleotides, the CDR3 is TGTGCCAGCAGCTTAATACTGTGGGCTGACCAACAAGAGACCCAGTACTTC. It is translated as CASSLILWADQQETQYF.